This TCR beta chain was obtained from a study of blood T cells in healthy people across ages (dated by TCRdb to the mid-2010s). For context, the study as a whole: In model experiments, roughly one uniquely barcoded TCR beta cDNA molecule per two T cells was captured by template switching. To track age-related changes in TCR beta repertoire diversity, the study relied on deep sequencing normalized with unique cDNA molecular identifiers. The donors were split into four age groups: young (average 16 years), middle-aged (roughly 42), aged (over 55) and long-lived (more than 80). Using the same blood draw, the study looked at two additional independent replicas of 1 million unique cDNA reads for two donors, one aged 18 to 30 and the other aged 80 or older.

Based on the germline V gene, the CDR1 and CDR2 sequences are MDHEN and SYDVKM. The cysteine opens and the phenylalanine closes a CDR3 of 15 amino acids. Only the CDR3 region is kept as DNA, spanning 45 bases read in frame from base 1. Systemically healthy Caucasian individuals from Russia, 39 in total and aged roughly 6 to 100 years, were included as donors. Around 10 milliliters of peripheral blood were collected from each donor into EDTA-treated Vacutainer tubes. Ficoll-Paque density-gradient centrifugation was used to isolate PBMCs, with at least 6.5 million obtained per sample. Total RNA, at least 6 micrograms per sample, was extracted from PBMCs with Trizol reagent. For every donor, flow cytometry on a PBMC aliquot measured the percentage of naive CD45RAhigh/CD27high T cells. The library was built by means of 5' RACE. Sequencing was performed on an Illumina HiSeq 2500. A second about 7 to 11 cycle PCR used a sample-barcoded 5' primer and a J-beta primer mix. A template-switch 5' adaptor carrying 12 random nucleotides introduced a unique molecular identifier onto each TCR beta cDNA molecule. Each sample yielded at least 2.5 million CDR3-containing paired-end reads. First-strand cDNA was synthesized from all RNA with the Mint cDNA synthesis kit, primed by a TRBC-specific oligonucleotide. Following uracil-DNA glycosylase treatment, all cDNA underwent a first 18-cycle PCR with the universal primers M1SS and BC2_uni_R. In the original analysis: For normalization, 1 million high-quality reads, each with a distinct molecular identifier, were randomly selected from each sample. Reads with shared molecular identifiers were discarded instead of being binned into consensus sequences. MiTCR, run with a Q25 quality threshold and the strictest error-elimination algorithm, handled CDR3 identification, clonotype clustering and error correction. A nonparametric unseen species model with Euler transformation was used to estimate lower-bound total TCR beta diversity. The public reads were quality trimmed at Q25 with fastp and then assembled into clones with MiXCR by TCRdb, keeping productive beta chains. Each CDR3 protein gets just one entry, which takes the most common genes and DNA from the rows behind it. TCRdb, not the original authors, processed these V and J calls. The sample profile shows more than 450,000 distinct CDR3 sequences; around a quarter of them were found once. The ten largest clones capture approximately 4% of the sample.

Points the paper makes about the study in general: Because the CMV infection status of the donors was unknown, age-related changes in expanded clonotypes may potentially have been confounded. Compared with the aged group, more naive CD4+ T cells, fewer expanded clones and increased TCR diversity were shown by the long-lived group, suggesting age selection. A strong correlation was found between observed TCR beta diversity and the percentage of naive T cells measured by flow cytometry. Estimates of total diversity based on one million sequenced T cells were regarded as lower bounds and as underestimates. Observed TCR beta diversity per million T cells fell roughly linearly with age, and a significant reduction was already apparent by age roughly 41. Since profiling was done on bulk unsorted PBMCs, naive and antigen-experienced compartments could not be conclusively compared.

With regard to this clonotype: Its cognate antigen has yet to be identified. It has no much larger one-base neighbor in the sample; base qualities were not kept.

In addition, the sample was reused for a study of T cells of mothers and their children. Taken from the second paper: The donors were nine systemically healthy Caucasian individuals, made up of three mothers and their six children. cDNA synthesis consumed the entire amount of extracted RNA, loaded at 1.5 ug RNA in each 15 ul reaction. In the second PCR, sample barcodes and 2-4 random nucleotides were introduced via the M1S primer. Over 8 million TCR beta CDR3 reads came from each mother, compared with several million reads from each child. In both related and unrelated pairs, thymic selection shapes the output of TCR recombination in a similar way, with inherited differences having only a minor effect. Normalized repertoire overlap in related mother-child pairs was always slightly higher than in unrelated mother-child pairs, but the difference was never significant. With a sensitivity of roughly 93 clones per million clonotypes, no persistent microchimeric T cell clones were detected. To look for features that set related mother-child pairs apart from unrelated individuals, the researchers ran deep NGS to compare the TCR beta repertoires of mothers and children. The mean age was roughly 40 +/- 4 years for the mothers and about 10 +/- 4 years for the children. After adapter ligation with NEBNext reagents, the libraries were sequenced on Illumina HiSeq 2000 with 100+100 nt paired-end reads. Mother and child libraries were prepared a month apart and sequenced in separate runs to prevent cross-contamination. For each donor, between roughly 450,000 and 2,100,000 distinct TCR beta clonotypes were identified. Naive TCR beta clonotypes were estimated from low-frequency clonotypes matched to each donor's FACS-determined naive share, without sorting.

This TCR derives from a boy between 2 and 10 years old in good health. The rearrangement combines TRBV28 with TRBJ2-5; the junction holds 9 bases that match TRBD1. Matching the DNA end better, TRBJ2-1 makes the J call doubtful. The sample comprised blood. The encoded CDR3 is CASSLYGTGIDEQFF. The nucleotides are TGTGCCAGCAGTTTATATGGGACAGGGATCGATGAGCAGTTCTTC.